Detailed here is one T cell receptor beta chain. This specimen belongs to a study of blood T cell repertoires in COVID-19. Study background: The origin of the acute and convalescent COVID-19 samples was the United States, Italy and Spain. The cDNA or gDNA used as material had been derived from T cells, B-cell-depleted T cells, or PBMCs.

Using immunoSEQ multiplex PCR, the repertoire was profiled, and TCRdb retains in-frame clones only, with some absent. The data hold hundreds of thousands of clones, with roughly nine tenths observed a single time. This TCR came from a woman in her 30s who had recovered from COVID-19. Material for sequencing was PBMCs or T cells enriched from blood (not recorded which).

The CDR3 is CSASRGGTTYEQYF. Written as DNA, the CDR3 is TGCAGTGCTAGTAGGGGGGGCACCACCTACGAGCAGTACTTC. The chain joins TRBV20-1 to TRBJ2-7; D possibly corresponds to TRBD2 (7 bases). Per the germline V gene, CDR1 is DFQATT and CDR2 is SNEGSKA (reference sequence). Trimming left V 3 bases short and J 2 bases short, with 14 bases between. CDR3 length: 14 amino acids.